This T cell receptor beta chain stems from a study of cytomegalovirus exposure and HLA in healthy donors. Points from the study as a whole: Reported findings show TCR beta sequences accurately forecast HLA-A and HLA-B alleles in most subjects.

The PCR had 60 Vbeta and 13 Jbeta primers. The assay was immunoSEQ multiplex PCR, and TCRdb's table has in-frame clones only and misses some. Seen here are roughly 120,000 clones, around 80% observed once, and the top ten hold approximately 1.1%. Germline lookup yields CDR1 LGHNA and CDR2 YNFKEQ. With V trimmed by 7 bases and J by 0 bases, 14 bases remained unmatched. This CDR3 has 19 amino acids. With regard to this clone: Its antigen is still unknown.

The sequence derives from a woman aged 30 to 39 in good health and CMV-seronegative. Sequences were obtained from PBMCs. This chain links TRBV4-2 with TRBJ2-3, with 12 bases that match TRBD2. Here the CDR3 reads CASTPSTSGGRISTDTQYF. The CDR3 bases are TGTGCCAGCACTCCCTCTACTAGCGGGGGGCGAATTAGCACAGATACGCAGTATTTT.